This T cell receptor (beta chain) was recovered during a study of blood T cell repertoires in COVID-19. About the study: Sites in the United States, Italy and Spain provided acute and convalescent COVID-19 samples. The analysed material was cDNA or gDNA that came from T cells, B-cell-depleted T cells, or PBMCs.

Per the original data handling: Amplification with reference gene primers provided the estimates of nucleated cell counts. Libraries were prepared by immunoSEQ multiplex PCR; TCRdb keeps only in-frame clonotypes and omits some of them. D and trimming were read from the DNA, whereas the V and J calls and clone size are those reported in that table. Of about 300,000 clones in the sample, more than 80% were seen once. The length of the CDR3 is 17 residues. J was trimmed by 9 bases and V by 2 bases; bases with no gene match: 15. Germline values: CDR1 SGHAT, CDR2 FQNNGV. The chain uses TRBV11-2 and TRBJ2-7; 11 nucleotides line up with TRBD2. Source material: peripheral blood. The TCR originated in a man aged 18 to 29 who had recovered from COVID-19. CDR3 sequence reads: CASSLFLAGGRNSLQYF. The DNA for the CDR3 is TGTGCCAGCAGCTTATTTCTAGCGGGGGGCCGAAATTCTTTGCAGTACTTC.